This T cell receptor beta chain derives from a study of cytomegalovirus exposure and HLA in healthy donors. Study in general: Caucasian-associated ancestry cluster membership applied to approximately 81% of about 370 genotyped donors. The study, taken as a whole, reports: Available immune exposure information covered CMV serostatus only.

Primers for the PCR totalled 60 Vbeta and 13 Jbeta. Some clones are missing from TCRdb's copy, which holds only in-frame ones; the method was immunoSEQ multiplex PCR. The sample shows some 150,000 clones, around 77% of them seen only once. V lost 4 bases to trimming and J lost 2 bases; unmatched junction nucleotides: 5. The CDR3 length is 14 residues. Germline values: CDR1 SEHNR, CDR2 FQNEAQ (reference sequence). With respect to this clone: As yet, its antigen is unknown.

Sample: PBMCs. The sequence came from a man aged 60 to 75 in good health and CMV-seronegative. The J gene is TRBJ2-7, the V gene TRBV7-9, with 7 bases identical to TRBD2. The CDR3 spells CASSSRAGPYEQYF. Written as DNA, the CDR3 is TGTGCCAGCAGCTCAAGAGCGGGGCCCTACGAGCAGTACTTC.